These T cell receptor beta chains were read from a single sample in a study of blood T cell repertoires in COVID-19. The protocol was immunoSEQ multiplex PCR, while the TCRdb copy is restricted to in-frame clones and leaves out a portion. The repertoire holds about 140,000 clones, with approximately 89% as singletons. Input material: peripheral blood. All receptors come from a human donor in a cohort sampled during active COVID-19. CDR3s include the opening cysteine and the closing phenylalanine or tryptophan. The D gene is left open where the match is weak. Where a row states a size, it is once, few, many or the class of an expanded clone; other rows omit it.

D,V,size,J,DNA,CDR3
TRBD2,TRBV9,NA,TRBJ2-3,TGTGCCAGCAGCCCAGAGGGACTAGACCCAGATACGCAGTATTTT,CASSPEGLDPDTQYF
TRBD1,TRBV7-8,NA,TRBJ1-2,TGTGCCAGCAGCCAGAAAAAGAGTAGTACAGGGGGGATTCATGGCTACACCTTC,CASSQKKSSTGGIHGYTF
TRBD1,TRBV30,NA,TRBJ1-2,TGTGCCTGGGTCCGGGACAGGCTCAACTATGGCTACACCTTC,CAWVRDRLNYGYTF
NA,TRBV5-1,NA,TRBJ2-7,TGCGCCAGCAGCCCGGACAGCACCTACGAGCAGTACTTC,CASSPDSTYEQYF
NA,TRBV29-1,NA,TRBJ1-2,TGCAGCGTTGGATCAGGGCTAATCGGCTACACCTTC,CSVGSGLIGYTF
NA,TRBV18,once,TRBJ2-5,TGTGCCAGCTCACCAAGTTTTCTAGCTGGGTACCAAGAGACCCAGTACTTC,CASSPSFLAGYQETQYF
TRBD1,TRBV5-6,NA,TRBJ1-4,TGTGCCAGCAGCTCGGACAGGCGTAATGAAAAACTGTTTTTT,CASSSDRRNEKLFF
TRBD1,TRBV5-5,NA,TRBJ1-3,TGTGCCAGCAGCTTAACGGGACAGGGAAACACCATATATTTT,CASSLTGQGNTIYF
NA,TRBV14,NA,TRBJ1-3,TGTGCCAGCAGCCCAGTTCTCTCCGGAAACACCATATATTTT,CASSPVLSGNTIYF
NA,TRBV7-2,NA,TRBJ2-6,TGTGCCAGCAGCTTGGGCCTACCGGGGGCTGGGGCCAACGTCCTGACTTTC,CASSLGLPGAGANVLTF